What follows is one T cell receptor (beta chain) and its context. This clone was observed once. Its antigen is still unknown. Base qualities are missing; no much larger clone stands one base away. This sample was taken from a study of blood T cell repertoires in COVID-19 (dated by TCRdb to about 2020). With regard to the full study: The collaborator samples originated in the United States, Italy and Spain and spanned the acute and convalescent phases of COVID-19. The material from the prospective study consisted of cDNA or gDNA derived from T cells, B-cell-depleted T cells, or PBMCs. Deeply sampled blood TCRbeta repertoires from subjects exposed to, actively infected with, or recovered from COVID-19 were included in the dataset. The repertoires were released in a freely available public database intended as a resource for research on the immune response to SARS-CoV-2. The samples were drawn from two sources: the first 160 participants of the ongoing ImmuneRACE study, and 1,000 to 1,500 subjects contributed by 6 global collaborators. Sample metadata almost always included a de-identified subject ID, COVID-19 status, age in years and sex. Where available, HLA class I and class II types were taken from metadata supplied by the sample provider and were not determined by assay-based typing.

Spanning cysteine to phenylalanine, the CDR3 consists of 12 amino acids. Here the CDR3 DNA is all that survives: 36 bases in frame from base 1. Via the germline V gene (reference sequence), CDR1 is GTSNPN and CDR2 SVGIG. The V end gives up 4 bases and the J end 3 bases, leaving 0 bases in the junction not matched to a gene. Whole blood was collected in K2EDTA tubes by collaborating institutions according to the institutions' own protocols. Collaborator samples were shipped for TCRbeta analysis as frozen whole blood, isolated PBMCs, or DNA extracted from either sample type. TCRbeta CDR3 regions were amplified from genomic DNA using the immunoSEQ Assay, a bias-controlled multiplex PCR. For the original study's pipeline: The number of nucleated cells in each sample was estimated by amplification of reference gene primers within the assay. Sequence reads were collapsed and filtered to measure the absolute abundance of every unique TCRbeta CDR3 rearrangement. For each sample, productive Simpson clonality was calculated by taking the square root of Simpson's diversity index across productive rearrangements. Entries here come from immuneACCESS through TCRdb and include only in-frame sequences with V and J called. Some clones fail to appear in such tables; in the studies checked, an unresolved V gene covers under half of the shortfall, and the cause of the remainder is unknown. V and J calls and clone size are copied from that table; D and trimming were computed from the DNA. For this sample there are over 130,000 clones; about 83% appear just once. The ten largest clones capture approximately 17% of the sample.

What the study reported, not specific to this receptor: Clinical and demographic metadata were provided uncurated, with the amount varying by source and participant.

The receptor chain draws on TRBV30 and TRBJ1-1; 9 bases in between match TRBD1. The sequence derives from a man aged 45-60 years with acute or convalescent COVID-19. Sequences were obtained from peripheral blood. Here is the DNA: TGTGCCTGGAACAGGGGGCACACTGAAGCTTTCTTT. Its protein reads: CAWNRGHTEAFF.